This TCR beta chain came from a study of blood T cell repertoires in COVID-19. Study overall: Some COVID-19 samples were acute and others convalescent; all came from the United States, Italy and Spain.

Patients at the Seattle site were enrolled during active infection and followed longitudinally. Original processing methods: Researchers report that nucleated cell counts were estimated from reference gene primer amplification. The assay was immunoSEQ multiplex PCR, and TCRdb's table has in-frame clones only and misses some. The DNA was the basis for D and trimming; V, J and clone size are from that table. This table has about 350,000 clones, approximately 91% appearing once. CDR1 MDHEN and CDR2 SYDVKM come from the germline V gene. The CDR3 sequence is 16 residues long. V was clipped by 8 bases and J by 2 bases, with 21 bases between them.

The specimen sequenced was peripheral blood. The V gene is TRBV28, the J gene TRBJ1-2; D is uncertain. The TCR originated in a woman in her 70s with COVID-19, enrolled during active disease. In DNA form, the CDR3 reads TGTGCCAGCGCATCCAATCCTGGGAGGCCGAACTATGGCTACACCTTC. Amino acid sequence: CASASNPGRPNYGYTF.